Below are 9 T cell receptor beta chains sequenced from a single sample in a study of blood T cell repertoires in COVID-19. The repertoire was sequenced with immunoSEQ multiplex PCR; TCRdb's copy has only in-frame clones and lacks some. Of around 240,000 clones in the sample, 70% to 90% are singletons; the top ten hold 1.5% to 2%. Sequenced material: PBMCs or T cells enriched from blood (not recorded which). The receptor source for this set is a woman in her 50s who had recovered from COVID-19.

The chain couples TRBV5-1 to TRBJ1-4; D uncertain. The CDR3 sequence is 14 residues long. From germline, CDR1 is SGHRS and CDR2 YFSETQ. V lost 5 bases and J lost 4, with 12 bases in between. This CDR3 reads CASRQNGLNEKLFF. In nucleotides, the CDR3 is TGCGCCAGCAGACAGAACGGCCTTAATGAAAAACTGTTTTTT.

V is TRBV23-1 and J is TRBJ1-1; D might be TRBD1 (6 bases). TRBV23-1 counts as an open reading frame of uncertain function. Between the trimmed V and J ends, which lost 2 bases and 1 base, there was a span of 20 bases. CDR3 length: 18 residues. As DNA, the CDR3 is TGCGCCAGCAGTCAAAAAGGACAGACTAATGAACCGAACACTGAAGCTTTCTTT. This translates into CASSQKGQTNEPNTEAFF.

The chain joins TRBV6-5 to TRBJ2-7; D is perhaps TRBD2 (5 bases). Germline CDR1 MNHEY, CDR2 SVGAGI. The V end was cut by 7 bases, the J end by 6 bases, with 22 bases between. The CDR3 runs to 15 residues. Written as DNA, the CDR3 is TGTGCCAGCAAGGGAACAGCGGCTCCTATGGGCGAGCAGTACTTC. Protein product: CASKGTAAPMGEQYF.

V and J are TRBV2 and TRBJ1-4; TRBD1 matches at 9 bases. Germline CDR1 and CDR2: SNHLY and FYNNEI. The CDR3 contains 15 residues. J gave up 5 bases and V 4 bases, and 5 bases lay outside the gene matches. CDR3 bases: TGTGCCAGCAGTGGGAGGGGGACAGGGAATGAAAAACTGTTTTTT. It encodes CASSGRGTGNEKLFF.

This clone was seen a few times. This chain joins TRBV7-6 and TRBJ1-5; 7 bases fit TRBD1. The CDR3 has 15 residues. Germline V gene lookup returns CDR1 SGHVS and CDR2 FNYEAQ. V shed 5 bases and J 4 bases; nucleotides not matched to a gene: 8. The CDR3, as DNA: TGTGCCAGCAGCACTACAGGGGCTCCAAATCAGCCCCAGCATTTT. This sequence encodes CASSTTGAPNQPQHF.

V and J are TRBV28 and TRBJ1-1; no clear D gene. Looked up from germline, CDR1 is MDHEN and CDR2 is SYDVKM. Trimming cost V 5 bases and J 1 base, with 11 bases left between them. The CDR3 spans 14 residues. The CDR3, as DNA: TGTGCCAGCAGTCAGGCGGGAGAGAACACTGAAGCTTTCTTT. The encoded protein is CASSQAGENTEAFF. Filled out from reference TRBV28 and TRBJ1-1, the complete variable domain reads DVKVTQSSRYLVKRTGEKVFLECVQDMDHENMFWYRQDPGLGLRLIYFSYDVKMKEKGDIPEGYSVSREKKERFSLILESASTNQTSMYLCASSQAGENTEAFFGQGTRLTVV.

This clone was picked up a small number of times. This chain links TRBV5-1 with TRBJ2-3; D may be TRBD1 (5 bases). Trimming cost V 7 bases and J 2 bases, with 23 bases left between them. CDR1 SGHRS and CDR2 YFSETQ come from the germline V gene. This CDR3 has 17 amino acids. CDR3 sequence reads: CASRSFVMQGATDTQYF. In nucleotides, the CDR3 is TGCGCCAGCCGCTCTTTTGTGATGCAGGGCGCCACAGATACGCAGTATTTT. The full variable domain, its missing parts supplied by reference TRBV5-1 and TRBJ2-3, is KAGVTQTPRYLIKTRGQQVTLSCSPISGHRSVSWYQQTPGQGLQFLFEYFSETQRNKGNFPGRFSGRQFSNSRSEMNVSTLELGDSALYLCASRSFVMQGATDTQYFGPGTRLTVL.

The rearrangement joins TRBV19 to TRBJ1-5, with TRBD1 as a possible D gene (6 bases). The ends were cut back, 6 bases at V and 5 bases at J, with 17 bases in the middle. In germline, CDR1 is LNHDA, CDR2 SQIVND (reference sequence). The CDR3 has 15 amino acids. CDR3 nucleotide sequence: TGTGCCAGTAGCCGCGGACGGGGGGGCTATCAGCCCCAGCATTTT. Translation gives CASSRGRGGYQPQHF.

The V and J genes are TRBV9 and TRBJ2-7; TRBD2 matches 7 bases. CDR1 is SGDLS and CDR2 is YYNGEE in the germline V gene. This CDR3 region has 14 residues. V lost 0 bases and J lost 6; bases outside the gene matches: 6. CDR3 residues: CASSVGGGSGEQYF. In nucleotides, the CDR3 is TGTGCCAGCAGCGTAGGGGGCGGGAGTGGCGAGCAGTACTTC.